A single sample is the source of the 8 T cell receptor beta chains below, sequenced in a study of T cells in Graves' hyperthyroidism and ophthalmopathy. Researchers amplified the TCR beta CDR3 regions from RNA transcripts. HTBI primers drove first-round RT-PCR of the TCR CDR3. From the multiplex PCR reads, TCRdb called clonotypes with MiXCR, one entry per CDR3 protein. The repertoire holds 240,000 or so distinct CDR3 sequences, with about a sixth as singletons. Specimen: blood. The receptors derive from a woman aged 18-29 years with Graves' ophthalmopathy.

This clonotype was seen many times. The rearrangement links TRBV7-8 to TRBJ1-2; unclear D gene. This CDR3 has 15 residues. Per germline, CDR1 SGHVS and CDR2 FQNEAQ. Trimming took off 0 bases at V and 6 bases at J, with 14 bases between the two ends. The CDR3: CASSLAAPGIHGYTF. CDR3 sequence (DNA): TGTGCCAGCAGCTTAGCGGCCCCGGGAATCCATGGCTACACCTTC.

At least ten counts were recorded for this clonotype. This sequence joins TRBV28 and TRBJ2-7; TRBD2 agrees at 11 bases. Trimming took 3 bases from V and 6 from J; bases not matched to a gene: 4. Germline CDR1 MDHEN, CDR2 SYDVKM. This CDR3 comprises 14 residues. CDR3 loop: CASSLPSGRLEQYF. CDR3 bases: TGTGCCAGCAGTTTGCCTAGCGGGAGGCTCGAGCAGTACTTC.

This clonotype was observed at least ten times. V usage is TRBV15 and J usage is TRBJ1-1, with D maybe TRBD1 (5 bases). The V gene lost 1 base and the J gene lost 0 bases, with 9 bases spanning the gap. CDR1 is LNHNV and CDR2 is YYDKDF in the germline V gene (reference sequence). The CDR3 runs to 15 residues. The CDR3 bases are TGTGCCACCAGCAGAGGGGCAGGGATGAACACTGAAGCTTTCTTT. Protein product: CATSRGAGMNTEAFF.

This clonotype was recorded many times. V gene TRBV12-3 or TRBV12-4 combines with J gene TRBJ2-7, with 9 bases that match TRBD1. V was pared by 3 bases and J by 1 base, with 7 bases of the junction left unmatched. This CDR3 is built from 16 residues. The CDR3 bases are TGTGCCAGCAGTTTCGGGACAGGGCGGTTATCCTACGAGCAGTACTTC. This encodes CASSFGTGRLSYEQYF.

This clonotype was observed at least ten times. The gene calls are TRBV27 and TRBJ2-1; 8 bases align to TRBD1. The V gene end was trimmed by 3 bases and the J gene end by 2 bases; junction bases not matched to a gene: 6. This CDR3 is built from 16 residues. CDR1 MNHEY and CDR2 SMNVEV come from the germline V gene (reference sequence). In nucleotides, the CDR3 is TGTGCCAGCAGTTTCATCCAGGGGGCCCCCTACAATGAGCAGTTCTTC. This gives the protein CASSFIQGAPYNEQFF.

This clonotype was observed many times. This chain uses TRBV7-8 with TRBJ1-2; 7 nucleotides align to TRBD1. The CDR3 contains 13 residues. Per the germline V gene, CDR1 is SGHVS and CDR2 is FQNEAQ. V shed 5 bases, J shed 5 bases, and the junction held 5 bases outside the gene matches. The CDR3 coding sequence is TGTGCCAGCAGCCGGACAGGCGATTATGGCTACACCTTC. It yields the protein CASSRTGDYGYTF.

The table lists this clonotype with many counts. This sequence joins TRBV6-5 and TRBJ1-5; 9 bases match TRBD1. Losses at the gene ends were 0 bases for V and 4 bases for J; bases not matched to a gene: 1. Per germline, CDR1 MNHEY and CDR2 SVGAGI. This CDR3 is 15 amino acids long. The CDR3 sequence is CASSYSGTGNQPQHF. The CDR3 coding sequence is TGTGCCAGCAGTTACTCCGGGACAGGGAATCAGCCCCAGCATTTT.

This clonotype has at least ten counts. V gene TRBV4-3 combines with J gene TRBJ1-1, with TRBD1 identical over 8 bases. The CDR3 is 15 amino acids. V shed 4 bases and J 5 bases; nucleotides not matched to a gene: 9. Germline values: CDR1 LGHNA, CDR2 YSLEER. The CDR3 reads CASSRNRDRRTEAFF. The CDR3 nucleotides read TGCGCCAGCAGCCGGAACCGGGACAGGAGAACTGAAGCTTTCTTT.